The clone carrying this TCR beta chain was recorded a few times. The CDR3 sequence is 15 residues long. Per the germline V gene, CDR1 is SNHLY and CDR2 is FYNNEI. V was pared by 6 bases and J by 4 bases, with 8 bases of the junction left unmatched. This specimen comes from a study of blood T cells in healthy people across ages. It was with a sample-barcoded 5' primer and a J-beta primer mix that a second PCR of roughly 7 to 12 cycles was run. TCRdb redid the calling of the 5' RACE reads with MiXCR, one entry per CDR3 protein. The sample lists 800,000 to 950,000 distinct CDR3 sequences; about 28% were seen once. These data were likewise used in another study, on T cells of mothers and their children.

This chain links TRBV2 with TRBJ1-1, with 10 bases that match TRBD1. This receptor was taken from a woman in her forties in good health. What was sequenced was blood. CDR3 DNA: TGTGCCAGCAGGGCCGGGACAGGGGCGTTCACTGAAGCTTTCTTT. Translating gives CASRAGTGAFTEAFF.